A single sample is the source of the 27 T cell receptor beta chains below, sequenced in a study of shared clonotypes between healthy human individuals (dated by TCRdb to the early 2020s). Libraries were built with the immunoSEQ multiplex PCR assay. This immuneACCESS table, as held by TCRdb, lists in-frame sequences with V and J called but not all clones. Of the missing ones, under half trace to an unresolved V gene in checked studies; the others have no known cause. The sample data list about 490,000 clones, and around four fifths of these were observed just once. 12% of the sample belongs to the ten largest clones. Sample: PBMCs. The origin of the receptors is a woman in her thirties or forties in good health. Some clones in this sample may be carry-over from other donors' samples.

V is TRBV2 and J is TRBJ2-2; 14 nucleotides align to TRBD2. The ends lost 5 bases at V and 5 bases at J; junction bases unmatched: 7. CDR3 size: 17 residues. The germline CDR1 and CDR2 sequences are SNHLY and FYNNEI. Written as DNA, the CDR3 is TGTGCCAGCAGTAGCCAGGGACTAGCGGGAGCGACCGGGGAGCTGTTTTTT. It encodes CASSSQGLAGATGELFF.

This clone was seen a single time. A read error likely explains this, since a far larger clone differs by one base. V is TRBV6-4 and J is TRBJ2-3; maybe TRBD2 (6 bases). Per germline, CDR1 MRHNA and CDR2 SNTAGT. The CDR3 runs 16 residues. The DNA of the CDR3 is TGTGCCAGCAGTGACTCAGTGGCAACTAGCACAGATAGGCAGTATTTT. Translation: CASSDSVATSTDRQYF.

This clone was counted only a few times. This chain joins TRBV4-1 and TRBJ2-7; 9 bases fit TRBD1. The CDR3 sequence is 15 residues long. Per germline, CDR1 MGHRA and CDR2 YSYEKL. V shed 4 bases and J 4 bases; nucleotides not matched to a gene: 8. CDR3 bases: TGCGCCAGCAGCCGCGTGGGACAGGGAAGGTACGAGCAGTACTTC. This sequence encodes CASSRVGQGRYEQYF.

This clone was recorded many times. V usage is TRBV9 and J usage is TRBJ2-1; D gene unclear. Germline CDR1 is SGDLS and CDR2 is YYNGEE. This CDR3 has 15 residues. The germline V and J ends were trimmed by 4 bases and 2 bases, with 13 bases remaining between them. The DNA for the CDR3 is TGTGCCAGCAGCTTAGTTCCAGAGGCCTACAATGAGCAGTTCTTC. Amino acids: CASSLVPEAYNEQFF.

The chain links TRBV10-3 to TRBJ2-3; 7 bases are shared with TRBD2. V shed 8 bases and J 4 bases; nucleotides not matched to a gene: 6. This CDR3 is built from 13 residues. CDR1 ENHRY and CDR2 SYGVKD come from the germline V gene. Here the CDR3 DNA reads TGTGCCATCGGTCAGACTAGCCCAGATACGCAGTATTTT. Translated: CAIGQTSPDTQYF.

Remarks on this clone: This sequence is one base from a far larger clone and is likely a read error. The same CDR3 can be traced to other DNA sequences in this sample. The rearrangement joins TRBV6-1 to TRBJ2-7, with 8 nucleotides matching TRBD2. The junction had 2 bases not matched to a gene; V was cut back by 1 base and J by 0 bases. The CDR3 is 15 amino acids. Germline-derived CDR1 and CDR2 are MNHNS and SASEGT. As DNA, the CDR3 is TGTGCCAGCAGTGAAGGGGCGGGGGGCTCCTACGAGCAGTACTTC. Translating gives CASSEGAGGSYEQYF.

The V gene is TRBV7-3, the J gene TRBJ1-5, with 7 bases that match TRBD1. Germline V gene sequence: CDR1 SGHTA, CDR2 FQGTGA. The CDR3 has 21 amino acids. V lost 0 bases and J lost 0; bases outside the gene matches: 17. CDR3 sequence reads: CASSLTIDRDGLIYSNQPQHF. DNA of the CDR3: TGTGCCAGCAGCTTAACAATAGACAGGGATGGTTTAATATATAGCAATCAGCCCCAGCATTTT.

On this clone: Only one base separates this from a far larger clonotype, so it likely reflects a read error. V is TRBV10-2 and J is TRBJ1-2, with a possible D match to TRBD1 (5 bases). V was shortened by 0 bases and J by 2 bases, with 10 bases between the two germline ends. The germline V gene encodes CDR1 WSHSY and CDR2 SAAADI. The CDR3 totals 15 residues. CDR3 amino acids: CASSESRGSNYGYTF. The CDR3 DNA is TGCGCCAGCAGTGAGTCTCGGGGGTCAAACTATGGCTACACCTTC.

CDR3 region: CASSLVVGEQFF. CDR3 bases: TGTGCCAGCAGCTTAGTTGTAGGTGAGCAGTTCTTC. The chain has TRBV7-9 and TRBJ2-1; D remains unclear. Germline values: CDR1 SEHNR, CDR2 FQNEAQ (reference sequence). This CDR3 is 12 amino acids long. Between the trimmed V and J ends, which lost 1 base and 9 bases, there was a span of 7 bases.

This clone has only one observation. This sequence joins TRBV6-1 and TRBJ2-5; D ambiguous. This CDR3 contains 15 residues. Germline CDR1 reads MNHNS; CDR2 reads SASEGT. Trimming took off 0 bases at V and 0 bases at J, with 8 bases between the two ends. In nucleotides, the CDR3 is TGTGCCAGCAGTGAAGCCCGATTATACCAAGAGACCCAGTACTTC. Translation gives CASSEARLYQETQYF.

The rearrangement joins TRBV7-2 to TRBJ2-5; 12 bases are a match to TRBD2. The CDR3 is made up of 14 amino acids. Germline CDR1 SGHTA, CDR2 FQGNSA. V shed 6 bases and J 4 bases; nucleotides not matched to a gene: 3. In DNA form, the CDR3 reads TGTGCCAGCAGAAAGGGACTAGCGGGAGAGACCCAGTACTTC. Protein sequence: CASRKGLAGETQYF.

The chain links TRBV5-6 to TRBJ2-6, with D tentatively TRBD1 (5 bases). Germline CDR1 reads SGHDT; CDR2 reads YYEEEE. The CDR3 loop spans 17 amino acids. Trimming pared 1 base from V and 2 bases from J, leaving 13 bases between. The CDR3 loop reads CASSLRQGRAGANVLTF. The CDR3 DNA reads as TGTGCCAGCAGCTTGAGGCAGGGTAGGGCTGGGGCCAACGTCCTGACTTTC.

CDR3 residues: CASRVGPAWEQYF. The CDR3, as DNA: TGTGCCAGCAGAGTAGGACCAGCGTGGGAGCAGTACTTC. The genes are TRBV2 and TRBJ2-7, with D hard to call. V lost 6 bases and J lost 7, with 16 bases in between. From germline, CDR1 is SNHLY and CDR2 FYNNEI. CDR3 length: 13 residues.

Points on this clone: Other DNA variants within this sample encode the same CDR3. The rearrangement uses TRBV7-9 and TRBJ2-7; the match to TRBD2 covers 7 bases. This CDR3 comprises 13 residues. Germline trimming cut 5 bases from V and 6 bases from J; bases unmatched to any gene: 7. The germline gives CDR1 SEHNR, CDR2 FQNEAQ (reference sequence). The CDR3 region is CASSRLLAGEQYF. As DNA, the CDR3 is TGTGCCAGCAGCCGCCTCTTAGCGGGCGAGCAGTACTTC.

The CDR3 DNA sequence: TGTGCCAGCAGACAGAGTACTACCTACGAGCAGTACTTC. This gives the protein CASRQSTTYEQYF. V and J are TRBV28 and TRBJ2-7; no definite D call. The germline V gene has CDR1 MDHEN and CDR2 SYDVKM. This CDR3 has 13 residues. V was cut by 6 bases and J by 2 bases, with 11 bases left in between.

V usage is TRBV18 and J usage is TRBJ1-1; D is ambiguous. This CDR3 spans 14 amino acids. Germline V lookup: CDR1 KGHSH, CDR2 LQKENI. V lost 2 bases, J lost 2 bases, and 9 bases lay in between. The DNA of the CDR3 is TGTGCCAGCTCACCAAGAGATAGCAACACTGAAGCTTTCTTT. As protein: CASSPRDSNTEAFF.

The rearrangement uses TRBV19 and TRBJ2-5; TRBD2 might be the D (7 bases). CDR1 and CDR2 (germline): LNHDA, SQIVND (reference sequence). V was trimmed by 5 bases and J by 5 bases, leaving 12 bases between them. The length of the CDR3 is 13 residues. CDR3 protein: CASSGGGSETQYF. DNA of the CDR3: TGTGCCAGTAGTGGGGGGGGCTCGGAGACCCAGTACTTC.

V usage is TRBV6-1 and J usage is TRBJ2-5, with TRBD2 as a possible D gene (5 bases). The J call may be incorrect, as the DNA end agrees better with TRBJ2-7. This CDR3 is built from 13 residues. CDR1 is MNHNS and CDR2 is SASEGT in the germline V gene. Written as DNA, the CDR3 is TGTGCCAGCAGTGAGGGAGAGACCTACGAGCAGTACTTC. Protein product: CASSEGETYEQYF.

The chain carries TRBV11-1 and TRBJ2-5; D uncertain. The CDR3 is made up of 11 amino acids. Trimming stripped 5 bases from V and 5 bases from J, with 6 bases between. CDR1 and CDR2 from the germline V gene are SGHAT and FQDESV (reference sequence). CDR3 loop: CASSPRETQYF. The CDR3 DNA reads TGTGCCAGCAGCCCCCGGGAGACCCAGTACTTC.

This clone has only a few counts. V usage is TRBV2 and J usage is TRBJ2-7; D might be TRBD1 or TRBD2, each matching 5 bases. CDR1 is SNHLY and CDR2 is FYNNEI in the germline V gene. This CDR3 contains 12 residues. V was cut by 7 bases and J by 0 bases, with 7 bases left in between. CDR3 bases: TGTGCCAGCAAGAGGGGCTCCTACGAGCAGTACTTC. It is translated as CASKRGSYEQYF.

The V gene is TRBV18, the J gene TRBJ2-3; D is unresolved. Trimming took off 3 bases at V and 2 bases at J, with 9 bases between the two ends. Germline CDR1 KGHSH, CDR2 LQKENI. The CDR3 loop spans 14 amino acids. The CDR3 region is CASSPSTNTDTQYF. The CDR3 nucleotides are TGTGCCAGCTCACCCAGCACCAACACAGATACGCAGTATTTT.

The chain has TRBV2 and TRBJ2-2, with D tentatively TRBD2 (7 bases). The CDR3 is made up of 14 amino acids. Germline CDR1 is SNHLY and CDR2 is FYNNEI. V gave up 8 bases and J gave up 6 bases, with 16 bases separating them. The CDR3 loop is CASRRRGAPGELFF. The CDR3 DNA reads as TGTGCCAGCCGGAGACGGGGGGCCCCCGGGGAGCTGTTTTTT. Together with reference TRBV2 and TRBJ2-2, the CDR3 gives the full variable domain: EPEVTQTPSHQVTQMGQEVILRCVPISNHLYFYWYRQILGQKVEFLVSFYNNEISEKSEIFDDQFSVERPDGSNFTLKIRSTKLEDSAMYFCASRRRGAPGELFFGEGSRLTVL.

This clone appeared once. The chain recombines TRBV27 with TRBJ2-7; 14 positions agree with TRBD2. V trimming: 4 bases; J trimming: 5 bases; junction bases outside the gene matches: 7. Germline V gene sequence: CDR1 MNHEY, CDR2 SMNVEV (reference sequence). CDR3 length: 16 residues. The CDR3 is CASSSGTSGRRDEQYF. The CDR3 bases are TGTGCCAGCAGTTCCGGGACTAGCGGGAGACGTGACGAGCAGTACTTC.

CDR3 sequence reads: CASSPSLAGGTYNEQFF. CDR3 nucleotide sequence: TGTGCCAGCTCACCATCATTAGCGGGAGGGACCTACAATGAGCAGTTCTTC. The V call is TRBV18, the J call TRBJ2-1, with TRBD2 matching 11 bases. V gave up 2 bases and J gave up 2 bases; unmatched junction bases: 5. The CDR3 is 17 amino acids. The germline gives CDR1 KGHSH, CDR2 LQKENI. Supplemented by reference TRBV18 and TRBJ2-1, the full variable domain reads NAGVMQNPRHLVRRRGQEARLRCSPMKGHSHVYWYRQLPEEGLKFMVYLQKENIIDESGMPKERFSAEFPKEGPSILRIQQVVRGDSAAYFCASSPSLAGGTYNEQFFGPGTRLTVL.

The chain links TRBV28 to TRBJ2-1; TRBD2 matches at 12 bases. Trimming cost V 6 bases and J 2 bases; bases outside gene matches: 8. The CDR3 length is 17 residues. The germline gives CDR1 MDHEN, CDR2 SYDVKM. Here the CDR3 reads CASSNPRTSGTYNEQFF. The CDR3, as DNA: TGTGCCAGCAGCAATCCTCGGACTAGCGGGACCTACAATGAGCAGTTCTTC. Full variable domain (rest looked up from reference TRBV28 and TRBJ2-1): DVKVTQSSRYLVKRTGEKVFLECVQDMDHENMFWYRQDPGLGLRLIYFSYDVKMKEKGDIPEGYSVSREKKERFSLILESASTNQTSMYLCASSNPRTSGTYNEQFFGPGTRLTVL.

In its sample, this clone was seen once. This chain links TRBV18 with TRBJ1-5; no definite D call. The CDR3 covers 13 residues. Trimming removed 3 bases from V and 4 bases from J, with 7 bases in between. Germline values: CDR1 KGHSH, CDR2 LQKENI. The CDR3 DNA reads TGTGCCAGCTCACCTCAAATGAATCAGCCCCAGCATTTT. Protein: CASSPQMNQPQHF. The full variable domain, with the rest looked up from reference TRBV18 and TRBJ1-5, is NAGVMQNPRHLVRRRGQEARLRCSPMKGHSHVYWYRQLPEEGLKFMVYLQKENIIDESGMPKERFSAEFPKEGPSILRIQQVVRGDSAAYFCASSPQMNQPQHFGDGTRLSIL.

The table lists this clone with a count of one. The chain uses TRBV28 and TRBJ1-5; 7 positions match TRBD1. The CDR3 is 12 amino acids. Germline CDR1 MDHEN, CDR2 SYDVKM. Trimming cost V 8 bases and J 7 bases; bases outside gene matches: 5. DNA for the CDR3: TGTGCCAGCGGGCAGGGGGGGCAGCCCCAGCATTTT. Translating gives CASGQGGQPQHF. Filled out from reference TRBV28 and TRBJ1-5, the complete variable domain reads DVKVTQSSRYLVKRTGEKVFLECVQDMDHENMFWYRQDPGLGLRLIYFSYDVKMKEKGDIPEGYSVSREKKERFSLILESASTNQTSMYLCASGQGGQPQHFGDGTRLSIL.